The 5 T cell receptor beta chains given below trace back to one sample, sequenced in a study of vaccination effects on CD4 cells after COVID-19. Assay: immunoSEQ multiplex PCR; the TCRdb copy retains only in-frame clones and omits some. The data hold approximately 45,000 clones, with 75% to 80% observed a single time. No cognate antigen is known for these TCRs. With roughly 9 days of culture completed, CD4+ T cells were isolated. Sequencing was performed on CD4+ T cells from PBMCs cultured without peptide, taken before COVID-19 vaccination. These receptors came from a human donor who had a prior SARS-CoV-2 infection.

This clone was seen only once. The rearrangement joins TRBV6-5 to TRBJ2-1; D unclear. Germline V gives CDR1 MNHEY, CDR2 SVGAGI. The CDR3 consists of 14 residues. Trimming cost V 5 bases and J 7 bases, with 15 bases left between them. In DNA form, the CDR3 reads TGTGCCAGCAGTAAGGACCCTAACTATAATGAGCAGTTCTTC. Protein product: CASSKDPNYNEQFF.

The chain uses TRBV18 and TRBJ2-7; D is ambiguous. The germline gives CDR1 KGHSH, CDR2 LQKENI. V was cut by 6 bases and J by 4 bases, with 13 bases left in between. There are 13 residues in the CDR3. CDR3 sequence (DNA): TGTGCCAGCTCCCTCTCCGACGGATACGAGCAGTACTTC. This translates into CASSLSDGYEQYF.

CDR3 nucleotides: TGTGCCAGCAGTTACTCGAGGGACAGGGAAGGAACTGAAGCTTTCTTT. Protein product: CASSYSRDREGTEAFF. This chain uses TRBV6-2 or TRBV6-3 with TRBJ1-1; 9 positions agree with TRBD1. Trimming took 0 bases from V and 5 from J; bases not matched to a gene: 7. The CDR3 is 16 amino acids. Germline lookup yields CDR1 MNHEY and CDR2 SVGEGT.

This clone came up once. The chain links TRBV10-1 to TRBJ2-5; TRBD1 matches 8 bases. J gave up 1 base and V 3 bases, and 10 bases lay outside the gene matches. In germline, CDR1 is WNHNN, CDR2 SYGVQD (reference sequence). This CDR3 region has 17 residues. The chain's CDR3 is CASSDHDRGEAQETQYF. The CDR3 nucleotides read TGCGCCAGCAGTGACCACGACAGGGGAGAGGCCCAAGAGACCCAGTACTTC.

The CDR3 coding sequence is TGTGCCAGTAGTATTTTTCCGGGAGTAAGCAATGAGCAGTTCTTC. It codes for CASSIFPGVSNEQFF. The chain is built from TRBV19 and TRBJ2-1; D is perhaps TRBD2 (6 bases). The CDR3 has 15 amino acids. The germline V and J ends were trimmed by 3 bases and 6 bases, with 15 bases remaining between them. Germline values: CDR1 LNHDA, CDR2 SQIVND (reference sequence).